This T cell receptor beta chain was profiled in a study of blood T cell repertoires in COVID-19. About the study: Sites across the United States, Italy and Spain contributed samples from acute and convalescent COVID-19. T cells, B-cell-depleted T cells, or PBMCs supplied cDNA or gDNA.

This CDR3 region has 15 residues. Trimming left V 0 bases short and J 4 bases short, with 10 bases between. CDR1 SGHNT and CDR2 YENEEA come from the germline V gene. Under the authors' procedure: For nucleated cells, counts were estimated from reference gene primer amplification. Sequencing used immunoSEQ multiplex PCR; TCRdb keeps in-frame clones, though not all of them. V, J and clone size are taken as reported in that table, and D and trimming were inferred from the DNA itself. The data show about 76,000 clones, with roughly three quarters seen just once and approximately 21% held by the top ten. J is TRBJ2-1 and V is TRBV11-3; perhaps TRBD1 as D (6 bases). This clonotype was obtained from a man in his sixties or seventies with acute or convalescent COVID-19. Sequencing was done on a sample of peripheral blood. The CDR3 sequence is CASSLESGAYNEQFF. CDR3 DNA sequence: TGTGCCAGCAGCTTAGAGTCAGGGGCGTACAATGAGCAGTTCTTC.